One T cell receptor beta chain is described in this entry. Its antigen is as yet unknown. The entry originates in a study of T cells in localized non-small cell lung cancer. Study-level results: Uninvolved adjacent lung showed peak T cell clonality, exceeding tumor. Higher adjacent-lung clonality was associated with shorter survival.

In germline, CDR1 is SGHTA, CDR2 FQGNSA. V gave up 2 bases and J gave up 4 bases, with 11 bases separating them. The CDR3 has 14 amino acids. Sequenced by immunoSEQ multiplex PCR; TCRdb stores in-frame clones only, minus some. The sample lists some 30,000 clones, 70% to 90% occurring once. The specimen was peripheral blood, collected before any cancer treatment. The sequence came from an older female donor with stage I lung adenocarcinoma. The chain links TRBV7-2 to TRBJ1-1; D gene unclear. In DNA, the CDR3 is TGTGCCAGCAGCTTAATGGCATTTGGCACTGAAGCTTTCTTT. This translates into CASSLMAFGTEAFF.